This TCR beta chain is from a study of beta chain features in type 1 diabetes. Overall study: Sorted cell examination encompassed 100 million to 110 million cells across all samples.

This clone has just a few counts. The antigen remains undetermined. The study reverse transcribed the entire isolated RNA, so it sequenced expressed TCRB transcripts. Assay: immunoSEQ multiplex PCR; the TCRdb copy retains only in-frame clones and omits some. The sample carries 250,000 to 350,000 clones, over 12% recorded once. The study, taken as a whole, reports: People with Type 1 diabetes carried modestly yet significantly shorter TCRB CDR3s in all four CD4+ subsets. Diminished insertions and augmented deletions at VDJ junctions characterized type 1 diabetes patients.

The CDR3 has 17 residues. Trimming removed 2 bases at V and 1 base at J, with 15 bases between. Germline V gene data show CDR1 as PRHDT and CDR2 as FYEKMQ (reference sequence). Based on CD45RO/CCR7/CD25/CD127/CD95/CD27, CD4+ regulatory, stem cell-like memory, naive and central memory cells were sorted. Sort purity for all populations was recorded as exceeding 98%. The TCR originated in a man younger than 35 with type 1 diabetes. The sample was naive CD4+ T cells from blood. The chain joins TRBV13 to TRBJ2-4, with a tentative D call TRBD2 (6 bases). CDR3: CASSLNRGGMAKNIQYF. CDR3 nucleotide sequence: TGTGCCAGCAGCTTAAATCGTGGGGGGATGGCCAAAAACATTCAGTACTTC.